The clone carrying this TCR beta chain occurred a few times. The CDR3 spans 17 residues. CDR1 and CDR2 (germline): WSHSY, SAAADI. Between the trimmed V and J ends, which lost 3 bases and 0 bases, there was a span of 15 bases. The source of the sample is a study of blood T cell repertoires in COVID-19. About the research overall: Whether acute or convalescent, the COVID-19 samples came from the United States, Italy and Spain. T cells, B-cell-depleted T cells, or PBMCs supplied cDNA or gDNA.

TCRdb's copy holds only in-frame clones and misses some; the assay was immunoSEQ multiplex PCR. The sample has 65,000 to 90,000 clones; approximately 86% are singletons. The TCR comes from a woman aged 80 or over with acute or convalescent COVID-19. The rearrangement links TRBV10-2 to TRBJ2-4; TRBD2 is a possible D gene (6 bases). Input material: peripheral blood. The CDR3: CASSDPDYRTAKNIQYF. The CDR3, as DNA: TGCGCCAGCAGTGACCCGGACTACAGAACAGCCAAAAACATTCAGTACTTC.